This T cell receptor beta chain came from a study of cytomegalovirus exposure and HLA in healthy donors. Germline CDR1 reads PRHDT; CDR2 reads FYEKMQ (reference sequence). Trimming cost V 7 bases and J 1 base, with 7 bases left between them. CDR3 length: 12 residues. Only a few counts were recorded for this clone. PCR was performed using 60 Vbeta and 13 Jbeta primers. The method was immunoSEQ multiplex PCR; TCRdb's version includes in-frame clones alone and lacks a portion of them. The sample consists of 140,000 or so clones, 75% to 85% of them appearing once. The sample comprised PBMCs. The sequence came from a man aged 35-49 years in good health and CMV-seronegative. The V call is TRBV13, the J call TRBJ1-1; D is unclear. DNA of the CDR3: TGTGCCAGCACGGCGGGGAACACTGAAGCTTTCTTT. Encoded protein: CASTAGNTEAFF.